This note documents a single T cell receptor beta chain sequence. Measured with immunoSEQ multiplex PCR; TCRdb has only the in-frame clones, and not every one. The sample contains fewer than 150,000 clones, approximately 84% of which appear only once. The sample originates from a study of blood T cell repertoires in COVID-19. Across the study: COVID-19 samples from acute and convalescent phases originated in the United States, Italy and Spain.

Trimming removed 4 bases at V and 11 bases at J, with 14 bases between. CDR1 and CDR2 from the germline V gene are SGHDN and FVKESK. The CDR3 loop spans 12 amino acids. Sequencing used peripheral blood. The source is a human donor in a cohort sampled during active COVID-19. The rearrangement uses TRBV14 and TRBJ1-1; D gene ambiguous. This CDR3 is CASSLPAARAFF. As DNA, the CDR3 is TGTGCCAGCAGCCTCCCCGCGGCACGGGCTTTCTTT.